This TCR beta chain was identified in a study of T-cell memory formation after mild COVID-19 listed by TCRdb under 2021. With respect to the entire study: TCR sequence clusters from the two donors were largely donor specific. In a couple of donors, T-cell clones that expanded and contracted after mild COVID-19 were tracked by sequencing TCRalpha and TCRbeta repertoires over time. Two young, previously healthy adult volunteers made up the cohort, one male and one female.

This sample was sequenced with an Illumina NovaSeq 6000. TCRalpha and TCRbeta cDNA libraries were constructed by 5'RACE with constant-segment primers, with sample barcodes and unique molecular identifiers being introduced. Trizol reagent was used to extract RNA from every sample. Libraries were amplified in two PCR steps, with a second sample barcode and Illumina TruSeq adapters added in the second step. Sequencing of the libraries was done on an Illumina NovaSeq, producing 2 x 150 bp paired-end reads. As for how the authors treated the data: The reads were demultiplexed and collapsed into UMI-guided consensus sequences using migec v1.2.7. With mixcr v2.1.11, UMI consensuses were aligned to TRA and TRB V and J templates and assembled into clonotypes. Expanded or contracted clonotypes were those called significant by both edgeR and NoisET, with noise models trained on biological replicates. For edgeR calls, the cutoffs were a false discovery rate-adjusted p below 0.01 and a log2 fold-change threshold of 1. As an exploratory analysis of dynamics, max-normalized trajectories of the 1000 most abundant clonotypes were examined with PCA combined with hierarchical clustering. The CD4 or CD8 phenotype of responding clones was assigned using the separately sequenced CD4+ and CD8+ repertoires. TCRdb reworked the public reads: Q25 trimming with fastp, MiXCR clone assembly, productive beta chains retained. Here each entry gathers all rows of one CDR3 protein and keeps the most common genes and DNA. Here the V and J calls rest on TCRdb's processing, not on the authors' analysis. In all, the sample holds hundreds of thousands of distinct CDR3 sequences, and around a sixth of those were seen once. The ten largest clones capture about 8.1% of the sample.

Ficoll-Paque density gradient centrifugation was the method used to isolate PBMCs. In its sample, this clonotype was seen a few times. Which antigen it targets is not known. Base qualities are not at hand, and no much larger clone is one base apart. Study-wide conclusions, independent of this receptor: SARS-CoV-2 specificity of the second-wave clones peaking on day 37 was not confirmed. The detection of some responding clones in pre-infection memory suggests that pre-existing cross-reactive memory T cells joined the SARS-CoV-2 response. Contracting CD4+ clones were found mainly in CM and EM memory subsets, while CD8+ clones were enriched in EMRA. The study included only a couple of mild cases, and larger cohorts that include severe cases with pre-infection samples were judged to be necessary. Clones that contracted from day 15 to 85 showed balanced CD4/CD8 phenotypes, whereas a second wave of clones that expanded from day 15 to 37 leaned towards CD4+.

Sequencing was done on a sample of PBMCs or a T cell subset sorted from them (not recorded which). The TCR sequence derives from an adult woman who had mild COVID-19 (a few samples of this study predate the infection). The sample titles of this study are shuffled in the database, so cell type and time point are left out; the donor was told from shared clones.

Here is the DNA: TGTGCCAGCTCACCCTCGGGGGTAACCTACGAGCAGTACTTC. Translated, this is CASSPSGVTYEQYF. The chain is assembled from TRBV18 and TRBJ2-7; the D segment could be TRBD2, given 6 matching bases. V loses 3 bases, J loses 2 bases, and the germline ends lie 11 bases apart. There are 14 amino acids in the CDR3, from cysteine to phenylalanine inclusive. The DNA shown is the 42-base CDR3, in frame from base 1. Sequences KGHSH (CDR1) and LQKENI (CDR2) are obtained from the germline V gene.